This TCR beta chain derives from a study of blood T cell repertoires in COVID-19. In the study overall: PBMCs, B-cell-depleted T cells, or T cells provided the cDNA or gDNA that made up the material.

TCRdb's copy holds only in-frame clones and misses some; the assay was immunoSEQ multiplex PCR. The table records under 200,000 clones, around 84% of them present only once. This clone has only a few counts. The receptor comes from a man between 40 and 49 years old with acute or convalescent COVID-19. The material sequenced was peripheral blood.

The CDR3 loop is CASRDRNEKLFF. The CDR3 nucleotides are TGTGCCAGTAGGGACAGGAATGAAAAACTGTTTTTT. The chain uses TRBV19 and TRBJ1-4, with 7 nucleotides matching TRBD1. This CDR3 has 12 amino acids. The V gene end was trimmed by 6 bases and the J gene end by 5 bases; junction bases not matched to a gene: 0. Germline V gene sequence: CDR1 LNHDA, CDR2 SQIVND (reference sequence).